This T cell receptor beta chain was obtained from a study of blood T cells in healthy people across ages. The CDR3 totals 13 residues. Trimming took 9 bases from V and 0 from J; bases not matched to a gene: 0. In germline, CDR1 is KGHDR, CDR2 SFDVKD. A second PCR of roughly 6 to 12 cycles used a sample-barcoded 5' primer and a J-beta primer mix. TCRdb called the 5' RACE reads again in MiXCR, with one record for every CDR3 protein. The table lists more than 500,000 distinct CDR3 sequences, approximately 27% of them singletons. The source of this sequence is a woman in her 70s in good health. What was sequenced was blood. The J gene is TRBJ2-2, the V gene TRBV24-1; the match to TRBD2 covers 7 bases. The CDR3 bases are TGTGCCACCGGGGGGGCGAACACCGGGGAGCTGTTTTTT. This gives the protein CATGGANTGELFF.